Shown below are 10 T cell receptor beta chains from a single sample sequenced in a study of Graves' ophthalmopathy and Graves' hyperthyroidism. Amplified TCR beta CDR3 regions were obtained using RNA transcripts as template. Investigators did first-round RT-PCR with HTBI primers, then second-round multiplex PCR. Each CDR3 protein gets one entry after TCRdb re-called the multiplex PCR reads with MiXCR. The repertoire holds about 210,000 distinct CDR3 sequences, with over 25% as singletons. Sequences were obtained from peripheral blood. These receptors were taken from a man aged 50-59 years with Graves' ophthalmopathy.

This clonotype was seen repeatedly, ten times or more. V gene TRBV27 combines with J gene TRBJ2-3; D may be TRBD2 (5 bases). Germline V gene lookup returns CDR1 MNHEY and CDR2 SMNVEV (reference sequence). The CDR3 length is 13 residues. The V and J ends lost 0 bases and 6 bases respectively, with 7 bases between them. The CDR3 here is CASSLSRGDTQYF. The CDR3 DNA reads TGTGCCAGCAGTTTATCTCGGGGTGATACGCAGTATTTT.

As DNA, the CDR3 is TGCAGTGCTCTACAGGGAGGGCGAGAGACCCAGTACTTC. Residues: CSALQGGRETQYF. This chain links TRBV20-1 with TRBJ2-5; tentatively, D is TRBD2 (7 bases). Trimming took 5 bases from V and 4 from J, leaving 14 bases between them. CDR3 size: 13 residues. Germline assignment: CDR1 DFQATT and CDR2 SNEGSKA (reference sequence).

At least ten counts were recorded for this clonotype. The CDR3 loop is CASKGTTGVQSTGELFF. CDR3 sequence (DNA): TGTGCCAGTAAGGGGACGACTGGCGTTCAGAGTACCGGGGAGCTGTTTTTT. The V and J genes are TRBV19 and TRBJ2-2; D may correspond to TRBD1 or TRBD2 (5 bases each). Germline V gene lookup returns CDR1 LNHDA and CDR2 SQIVND (reference sequence). V lost 7 bases, J lost 5 bases, and 23 bases lay in between. This CDR3 has 17 amino acids. The full variable domain, completed using reference TRBV19 and TRBJ2-2, is DGGITQSPKYLFRKEGQNVTLSCEQNLNHDAMYWYRQDPGQGLRLIYYSQIVNDFQKGDIAEGYSVSREKKESFPLTVTSAQKNPTAFYLCASKGTTGVQSTGELFFGEGSRLTVL.

The sample holds many counts of this clonotype. The V gene is TRBV6-4, the J gene TRBJ1-5; 8 positions match TRBD1. J gave up 2 bases and V 6 bases, and 12 bases lay outside the gene matches. The CDR3 is 17 amino acids. Looked up from germline, CDR1 is MRHNA and CDR2 is SNTAGT. The CDR3 sequence: CASSRPEGQGGNQPQHF. The CDR3 coding sequence is TGTGCCAGCAGCCGCCCAGAAGGACAGGGAGGCAATCAGCCCCAGCATTTT.

This clonotype was seen repeatedly, ten times or more. The chain combines TRBV29-1 with TRBJ2-7, with a weak D call TRBD2 (5 bases). The CDR3 totals 15 residues. Germline lookup yields CDR1 SQVTM and CDR2 ANQGSEA. Trimming shortened V by 0 bases and J by 2 bases, and 14 bases separated the two germline ends. CDR3 protein: CSVEDPSGETYEQYF. CDR3 sequence (DNA): TGCAGCGTTGAAGATCCGTCCGGGGAAACCTACGAGCAGTACTTC.

This clonotype was found many times. The rearrangement joins TRBV7-3 to TRBJ2-2, with 10 bases lining up with TRBD2. The CDR3 sequence is 16 residues long. V gave up 5 bases and J gave up 0 bases; unmatched junction bases: 3. Germline V gives CDR1 SGHTA, CDR2 FQGTGA. The CDR3 nucleotides are TGTGCCAGCAGCCCCAGCGGGAGGGCGAACACCGGGGAGCTGTTTTTT. Translated, it gives CASSPSGRANTGELFF. Based on the CDR3 plus reference TRBV7-3 and TRBJ2-2, the full variable domain is GAGVSQTPSNKVTEKGKYVELRCDPISGHTALYWYRQSLGQGPEFLIYFQGTGAADDSGLPNDRFFAVRPEGSVSTLKIQRTERGDSAVYLCASSPSGRANTGELFFGEGSRLTVL.

The chain is built from TRBV20-1 and TRBJ1-1, with D perhaps matching TRBD1 (6 bases). This CDR3 comprises 19 residues. Between the trimmed V and J ends, which lost 0 bases and 1 base, there was a span of 24 bases. Looked up from germline, CDR1 is DFQATT and CDR2 is SNEGSKA (reference sequence). CDR3 bases: TGCAGTGCTAGAGATCGGGGGGCCTTTAACCCCTCTGAGAACACTGAAGCTTTCTTT. It encodes CSARDRGAFNPSENTEAFF.

There are many counts of this clonotype. V and J are TRBV20-1 and TRBJ1-1; 9 nucleotides agree with TRBD1. The germline V gene encodes CDR1 DFQATT and CDR2 SNEGSKA (reference sequence). V dropped 6 bases and J dropped 7; count of bases not matched to a gene: 18. There are 16 residues in the CDR3. The CDR3 region is CSALPGDRDRKGEAFF. The CDR3 coding sequence is TGCAGTGCCCTCCCTGGGGACAGGGACCGTAAGGGTGAAGCTTTCTTT.

This clonotype has at least ten counts. J is TRBJ1-1 and V is TRBV12-3 or TRBV12-4; possible D gene TRBD1, 6 bases. This CDR3 has 16 residues. V was shortened by 7 bases and J by 0 bases, with 18 bases between the two germline ends. The CDR3 spells CASTSATGGLNTEAFF. The CDR3 DNA is TGTGCCAGCACCTCAGCCACTGGGGGCCTGAACACTGAAGCTTTCTTT.

This clonotype was found once. This chain connects TRBV9 to TRBJ2-7; D is possibly TRBD1 (6 bases). There are 13 residues in the CDR3. V dropped 1 base and J dropped 5 bases, with 10 bases sitting between them. Looked up from germline, CDR1 is SGDLS and CDR2 is YYNGEE. The CDR3 region is CASSVTGSDEQYF. DNA of the CDR3: TGTGCCAGCAGCGTAACAGGGTCTGACGAGCAGTACTTC.